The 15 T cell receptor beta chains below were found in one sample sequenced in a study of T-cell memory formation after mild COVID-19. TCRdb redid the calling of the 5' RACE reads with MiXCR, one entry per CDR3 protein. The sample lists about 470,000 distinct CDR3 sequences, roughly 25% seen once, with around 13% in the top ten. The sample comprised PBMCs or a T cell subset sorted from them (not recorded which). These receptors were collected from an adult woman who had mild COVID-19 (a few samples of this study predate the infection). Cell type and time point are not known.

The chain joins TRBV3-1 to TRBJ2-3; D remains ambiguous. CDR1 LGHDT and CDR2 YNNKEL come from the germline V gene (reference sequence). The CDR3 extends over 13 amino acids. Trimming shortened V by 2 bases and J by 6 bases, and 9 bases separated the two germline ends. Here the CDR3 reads CASSQRLGDTQYF. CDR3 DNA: TGTGCCAGCAGCCAACGCCTTGGGGATACGCAGTATTTT.

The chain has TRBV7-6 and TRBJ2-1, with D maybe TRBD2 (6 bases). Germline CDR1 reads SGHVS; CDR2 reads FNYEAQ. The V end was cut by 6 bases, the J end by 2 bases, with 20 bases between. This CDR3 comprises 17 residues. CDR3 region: CASSYAAAGGPYNEQFF. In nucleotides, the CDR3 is TGTGCCAGCAGTTACGCGGCCGCCGGGGGACCCTACAATGAGCAGTTCTTC.

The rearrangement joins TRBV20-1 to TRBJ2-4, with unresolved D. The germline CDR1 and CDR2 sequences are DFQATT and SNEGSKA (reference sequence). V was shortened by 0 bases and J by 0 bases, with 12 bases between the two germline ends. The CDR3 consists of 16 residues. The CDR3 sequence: CSAREWENIAKNIQYF. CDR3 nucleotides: TGCAGTGCTAGAGAGTGGGAAAACATAGCCAAAAACATTCAGTACTTC.

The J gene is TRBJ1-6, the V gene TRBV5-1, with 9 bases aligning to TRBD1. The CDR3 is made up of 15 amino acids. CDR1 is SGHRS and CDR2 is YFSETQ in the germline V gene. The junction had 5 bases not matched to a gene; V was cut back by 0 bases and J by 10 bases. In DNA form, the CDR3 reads TGCGCCAGCAGCTTGGACAGGGGGCTAGGGTCACCCCTCCACTTT. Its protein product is CASSLDRGLGSPLHF.

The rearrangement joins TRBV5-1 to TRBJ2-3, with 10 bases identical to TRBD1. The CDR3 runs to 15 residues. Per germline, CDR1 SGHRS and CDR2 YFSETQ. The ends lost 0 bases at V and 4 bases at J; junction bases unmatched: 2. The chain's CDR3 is CASSLVGQGADTQYF. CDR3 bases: TGCGCCAGCAGCTTGGTAGGACAGGGGGCAGATACGCAGTATTTT. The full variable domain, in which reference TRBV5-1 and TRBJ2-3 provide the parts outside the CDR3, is KAGVTQTPRYLIKTRGQQVTLSCSPISGHRSVSWYQQTPGQGLQFLFEYFSETQRNKGNFPGRFSGRQFSNSRSEMNVSTLELGDSALYLCASSLVGQGADTQYFGPGTRLTVL.

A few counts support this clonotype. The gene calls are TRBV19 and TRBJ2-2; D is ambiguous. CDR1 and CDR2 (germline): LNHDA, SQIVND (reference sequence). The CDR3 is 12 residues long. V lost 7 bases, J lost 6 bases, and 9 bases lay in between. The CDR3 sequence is CASIGHSGELFF. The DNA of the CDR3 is TGTGCCAGTATTGGGCATTCCGGGGAGCTGTTTTTT.

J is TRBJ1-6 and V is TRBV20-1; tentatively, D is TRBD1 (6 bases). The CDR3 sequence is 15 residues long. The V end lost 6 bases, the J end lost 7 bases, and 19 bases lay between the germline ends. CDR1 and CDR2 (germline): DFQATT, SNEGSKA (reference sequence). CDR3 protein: CSALAEGTSNSPLHF. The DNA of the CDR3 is TGCAGTGCCCTTGCTGAAGGGACATCCAATTCACCCCTCCACTTT.

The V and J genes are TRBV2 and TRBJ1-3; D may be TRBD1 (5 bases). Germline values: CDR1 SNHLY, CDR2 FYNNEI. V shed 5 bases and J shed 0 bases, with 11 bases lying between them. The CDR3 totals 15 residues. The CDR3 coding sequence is TGTGCCAGCAGTTCGGAGGGGAGCTCTGGAAACACCATATATTTT. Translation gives CASSSEGSSGNTIYF. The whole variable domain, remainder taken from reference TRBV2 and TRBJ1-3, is EPEVTQTPSHQVTQMGQEVILRCVPISNHLYFYWYRQILGQKVEFLVSFYNNEISEKSEIFDDQFSVERPDGSNFTLKIRSTKLEDSAMYFCASSSEGSSGNTIYFGEGSWLTVV.

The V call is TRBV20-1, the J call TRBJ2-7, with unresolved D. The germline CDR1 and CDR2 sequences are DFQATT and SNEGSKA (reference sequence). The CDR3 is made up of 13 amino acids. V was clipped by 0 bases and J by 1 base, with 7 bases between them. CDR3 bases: TGCAGTGCTAGAGACCCAGCATCCTACGAGCAGTACTTC. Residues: CSARDPASYEQYF.

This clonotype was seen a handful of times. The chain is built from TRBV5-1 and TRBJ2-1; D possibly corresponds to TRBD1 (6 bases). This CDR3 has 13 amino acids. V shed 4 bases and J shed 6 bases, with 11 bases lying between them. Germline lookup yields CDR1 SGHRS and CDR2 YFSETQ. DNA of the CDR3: TGCGCCAGCAGCCCCGACAGGCCCAATGAGCAGTTCTTC. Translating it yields CASSPDRPNEQFF.

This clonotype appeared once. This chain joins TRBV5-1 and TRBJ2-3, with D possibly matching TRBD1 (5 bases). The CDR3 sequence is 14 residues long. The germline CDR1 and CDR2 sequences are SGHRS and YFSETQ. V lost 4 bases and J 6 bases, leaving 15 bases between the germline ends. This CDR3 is CASSPDRASDTQYF. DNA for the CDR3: TGCGCCAGCAGCCCTGACAGAGCCTCGGATACGCAGTATTTT.

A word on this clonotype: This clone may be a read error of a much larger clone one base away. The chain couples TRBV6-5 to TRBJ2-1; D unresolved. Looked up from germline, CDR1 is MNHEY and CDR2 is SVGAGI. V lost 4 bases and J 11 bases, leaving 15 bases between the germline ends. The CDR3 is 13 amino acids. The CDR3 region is CASSSTVGYQQFF. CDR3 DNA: TGTGCCAGCAGTTCTACCGTTGGCTACCAGCAGTTCTTC.

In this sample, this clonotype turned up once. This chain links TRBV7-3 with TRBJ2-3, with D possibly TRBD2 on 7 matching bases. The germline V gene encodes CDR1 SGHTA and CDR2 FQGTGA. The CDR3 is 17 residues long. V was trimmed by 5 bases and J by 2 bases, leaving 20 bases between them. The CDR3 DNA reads TGTGCCAGCAGCGCCCAGGTGACGCGGGGGCACACAGATACGCAGTATTTT. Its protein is CASSAQVTRGHTDTQYF.

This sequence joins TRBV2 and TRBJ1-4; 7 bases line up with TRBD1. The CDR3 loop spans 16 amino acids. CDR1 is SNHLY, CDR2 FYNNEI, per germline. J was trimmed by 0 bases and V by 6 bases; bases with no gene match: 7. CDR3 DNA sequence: TGTGCCAGCAGGGATGGACAGGCAGCAACTAATGAAAAACTGTTTTTT. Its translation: CASRDGQAATNEKLFF.

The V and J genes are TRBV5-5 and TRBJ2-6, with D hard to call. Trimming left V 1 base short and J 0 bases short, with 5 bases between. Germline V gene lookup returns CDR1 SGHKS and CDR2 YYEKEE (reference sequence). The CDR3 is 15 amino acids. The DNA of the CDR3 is TGTGCCAGCAGCTTGTTTAGCTCTGGGGCCAACGTCCTGACTTTC. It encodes CASSLFSSGANVLTF.